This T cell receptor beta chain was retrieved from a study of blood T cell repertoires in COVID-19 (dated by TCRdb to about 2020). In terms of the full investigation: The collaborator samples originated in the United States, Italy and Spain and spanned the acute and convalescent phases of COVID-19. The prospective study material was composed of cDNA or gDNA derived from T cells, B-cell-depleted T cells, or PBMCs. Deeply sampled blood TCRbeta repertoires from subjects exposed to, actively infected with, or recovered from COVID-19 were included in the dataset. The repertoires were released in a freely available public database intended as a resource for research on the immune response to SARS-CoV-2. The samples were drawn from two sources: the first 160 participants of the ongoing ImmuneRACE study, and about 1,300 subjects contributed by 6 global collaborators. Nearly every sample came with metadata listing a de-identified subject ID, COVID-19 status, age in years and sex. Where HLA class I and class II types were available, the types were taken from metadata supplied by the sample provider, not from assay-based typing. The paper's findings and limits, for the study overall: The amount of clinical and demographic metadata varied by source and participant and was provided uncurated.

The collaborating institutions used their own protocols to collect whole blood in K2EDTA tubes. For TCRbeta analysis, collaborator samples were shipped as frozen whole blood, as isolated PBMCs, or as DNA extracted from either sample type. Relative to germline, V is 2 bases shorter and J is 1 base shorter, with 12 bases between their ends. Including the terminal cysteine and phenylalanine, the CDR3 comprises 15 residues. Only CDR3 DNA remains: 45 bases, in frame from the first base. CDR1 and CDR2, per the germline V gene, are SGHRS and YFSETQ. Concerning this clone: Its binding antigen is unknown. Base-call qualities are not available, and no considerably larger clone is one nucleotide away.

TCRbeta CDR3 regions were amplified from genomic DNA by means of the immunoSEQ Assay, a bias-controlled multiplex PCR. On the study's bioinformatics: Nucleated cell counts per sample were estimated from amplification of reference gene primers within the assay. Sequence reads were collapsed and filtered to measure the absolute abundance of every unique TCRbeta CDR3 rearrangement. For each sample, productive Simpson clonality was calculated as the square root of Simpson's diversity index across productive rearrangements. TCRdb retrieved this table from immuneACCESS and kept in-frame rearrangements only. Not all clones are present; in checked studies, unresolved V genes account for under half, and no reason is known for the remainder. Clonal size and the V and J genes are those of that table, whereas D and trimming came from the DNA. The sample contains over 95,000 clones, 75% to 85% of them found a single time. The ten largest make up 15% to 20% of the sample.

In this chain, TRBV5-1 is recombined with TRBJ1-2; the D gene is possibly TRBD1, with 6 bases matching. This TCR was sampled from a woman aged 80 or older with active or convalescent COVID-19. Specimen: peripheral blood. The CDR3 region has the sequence CASSLETGGNYGYTF. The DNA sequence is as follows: TGCGCCAGCAGCTTAGAGACAGGTGGTAACTATGGCTACACCTTC.